The entry below describes one T cell receptor (beta chain). The antigen remains undetermined. Time point: blood 2 weeks post-SBRT. Sample treatment: 15 Gy SBRT to primary tumor, nephrectomy 4 weeks later. Radiation-treated patients gave blood at baseline, week 2 and week 4. Clear cell pathology was present in this patient's renal cell carcinoma. Libraries were prepared by immunoSEQ multiplex PCR; TCRdb keeps only in-frame clonotypes and omits some of them. This sample yields roughly 78,000 clones, of which more than 75% are seen a single time; roughly 6% belongs to the top ten. The data were obtained in a study of radiation and T cells in renal cell carcinoma. Study-level results: From baseline, blood top tumor clonotypes peaked at 2 weeks post-radiation. Pretreatment tumor biopsies were lacking, so baseline clonotypes are unknown.

Sequences were derived from blood, sampled from a patient whose treatment included radiotherapy and nephrectomy. The receptor was derived from a man aged 55 to 70 with renal cell carcinoma.

In DNA form, the CDR3 reads TGTGCCAGCAGTGAATCGGGGGGACTAGCGGGGCCGAACACCGGGGAGCTGTTTTTT. Its protein is CASSESGGLAGPNTGELFF. The J gene is TRBJ2-2, the V gene TRBV6-1; 13 bases are a match to TRBD2. The V gene's germline CDR1 is MNHNS and CDR2 SASEGT. CDR3 size: 19 residues. The V gene end was trimmed by 2 bases and the J gene end by 0 bases; junction bases not matched to a gene: 6.